This T cell receptor beta chain came from a study of blood T cells in healthy people across ages. Healthy individuals of Caucasian origin from Russia, aged roughly 6 to 90, served as donors. The CDR3 sequence is 13 residues long. V was cut by 3 bases and J by 7 bases, with 12 bases left in between. This clonotype occurred a few times. Antigen unknown. Primed by a sample-barcoded 5' primer and a J-beta primer mix, a second PCR proceeded for roughly 7 to 11 cycles. TCRdb redid the calling of the 5' RACE reads with MiXCR, one entry per CDR3 protein. The table has under 1,000,000 distinct CDR3 sequences, roughly 34% seen once; the top ten hold approximately 12%. Study conclusions and caveats: Estimates of total diversity, which came from one million sequenced T cells, were considered to be underestimates.

Sequenced input: blood. The chain is built from TRBV12-3 or TRBV12-4 and TRBJ2-5, with D tentatively TRBD2 (6 bases). The TCR sequence derives from a man in his late teens or twenties in good health. The CDR3 protein is CASSFGSGRTQYF. CDR3 in DNA: TGTGCCAGCAGTTTCGGGAGTGGACGGACCCAGTACTTC.